This T cell receptor beta chain was sequenced in a study of cytomegalovirus exposure and HLA in healthy donors. Study results and limitations: With DRB1 most and HLA-C fewest, TCR association rates differed between HLA loci in a later analysis.

Germline lookup yields CDR1 SGHTA and CDR2 FQGNSA. CDR3 length: 17 amino acids. With V trimmed by 5 bases and J by 7 bases, 20 bases remained unmatched. There are a few counts of this clone. Its specificity is unknown. In the PCR, 60 Vbeta and 13 Jbeta primers were used. The table came from immunoSEQ multiplex PCR; TCRdb's copy has only in-frame clones and leaves some out. The sample records more than 85,000 clones, roughly 80% being singletons. The chain is built from TRBV7-2 and TRBJ2-7; 7 nucleotides align to TRBD2. This clonotype originated in a male donor in good health and CMV-seropositive. Sequencing was carried out using PBMCs. In nucleotides, the CDR3 is TGTGCCAGCAGCAGCCCCGGGTGGGAGCGGACGGGGGGAGAGCAGTACTTC. Amino acids: CASSSPGWERTGGEQYF.